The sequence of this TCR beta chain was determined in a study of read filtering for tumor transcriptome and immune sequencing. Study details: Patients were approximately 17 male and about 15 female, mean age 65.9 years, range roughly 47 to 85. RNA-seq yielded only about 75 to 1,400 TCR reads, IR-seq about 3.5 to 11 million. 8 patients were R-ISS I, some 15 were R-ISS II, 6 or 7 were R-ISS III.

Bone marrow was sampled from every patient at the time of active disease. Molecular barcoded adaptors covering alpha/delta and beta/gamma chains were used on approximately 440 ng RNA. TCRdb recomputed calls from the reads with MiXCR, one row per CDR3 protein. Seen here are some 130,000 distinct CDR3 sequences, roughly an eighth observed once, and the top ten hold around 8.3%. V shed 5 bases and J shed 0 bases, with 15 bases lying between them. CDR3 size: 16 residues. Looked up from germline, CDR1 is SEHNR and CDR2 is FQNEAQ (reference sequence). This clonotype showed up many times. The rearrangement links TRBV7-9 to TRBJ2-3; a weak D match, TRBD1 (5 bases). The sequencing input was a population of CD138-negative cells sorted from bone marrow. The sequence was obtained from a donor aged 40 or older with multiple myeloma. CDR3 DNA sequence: TGTGCCAGCAGCGTCGGAGTGGCAGGGAGCACAGATACGCAGTATTTT. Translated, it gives CASSVGVAGSTDTQYF.